These 28 T cell receptor beta chains were sequenced from one sample in a study of T-cell memory formation after mild COVID-19. Using its own MiXCR run on the 5' RACE reads, TCRdb lists one record per CDR3 protein. Counted here are under 600,000 distinct CDR3 sequences, roughly 22% occurring once; the ten biggest clones make up about 8.7%. What was sequenced was PBMCs or a T cell subset sorted from them (not recorded which). The source of these receptors is an adult woman who had mild COVID-19 (a few samples of this study predate the infection). Cell type and time point are not known.

This sequence joins TRBV7-8 and TRBJ2-5; maybe TRBD1 (5 bases). The length of the CDR3 is 14 residues. Trimming removed 7 bases at V and 4 bases at J, with 16 bases between. The germline V gene encodes CDR1 SGHVS and CDR2 FQNEAQ. The CDR3 loop reads CASTPPGWGETQYF. DNA of the CDR3: TGTGCCAGCACCCCCCCAGGGTGGGGAGAGACCCAGTACTTC.

V gene TRBV20-1 combines with J gene TRBJ2-1; 9 bases are shared with TRBD1. Germline V CDR1 and CDR2: DFQATT, SNEGSKA (reference sequence). V trimming: 8 bases; J trimming: 8 bases; junction bases outside the gene matches: 13. This CDR3 region has 14 residues. CDR3 sequence reads: CSTLRDREGDEQFF. DNA of the CDR3: TGCAGTACCCTCCGGGACAGGGAAGGTGATGAGCAGTTCTTC.

The V gene is TRBV4-3, the J gene TRBJ1-1; D is possibly TRBD1 (5 bases). This CDR3 is 13 amino acids long. CDR1 and CDR2 from the germline V gene are LGHNA and YSLEER. The germline V and J ends were trimmed by 0 bases and 5 bases, with 7 bases remaining between them. The CDR3 loop reads CASSQDPGTEAFF. The CDR3 region has the DNA TGCGCCAGCAGCCAAGATCCAGGGACTGAAGCTTTCTTT.

Ten or more counts support this clonotype. The chain links TRBV4-1 to TRBJ2-1; possibly TRBD1 or TRBD2 for D (5 bases each). Germline CDR1 and CDR2: MGHRA and YSYEKL. The CDR3 totals 15 residues. Trimming left V 6 bases short and J 2 bases short, with 14 bases between. CDR3 nucleotide sequence: TGCGCCAGCAGAGAGCCTGGGGGACCCTACAATGAGCAGTTCTTC. This translates into CASREPGGPYNEQFF.

Ten or more counts support this clonotype. The chain has TRBV7-9 and TRBJ2-7; D possibly corresponds to TRBD2 (6 bases). There are 19 residues in the CDR3. The ends were cut back, 4 bases at V and 0 bases at J, with 25 bases in the middle. Per the germline V gene, CDR1 is SEHNR and CDR2 is FQNEAQ (reference sequence). The CDR3 DNA sequence: TGTGCCAGCAGCTCGACAGACCCCGAGCGGCGGGGCGGCTCCTACGAGCAGTACTTC. Translated: CASSSTDPERRGGSYEQYF.

This clonotype occurred a few times. The chain links TRBV12-3 or TRBV12-4 to TRBJ1-1; D unclear. Trimming left V 6 bases short and J 5 bases short, with 7 bases between. The CDR3 runs to 11 residues. The CDR3 nucleotides are TGTGCCAGCAGCCGTTTGACTGAAGCTTTCTTT. Protein product: CASSRLTEAFF.

The chain recombines TRBV18 with TRBJ2-5; 8 bases are a match to TRBD2. After removal of 3 bases from V and 5 bases from J, the junction contained 11 bases not matched to a gene. Germline CDR1 and CDR2: KGHSH and LQKENI. This CDR3 has 16 residues. In nucleotides, the CDR3 is TGTGCCAGCTCACCGTCGAGCGGGAGTCTCCTGGAGACCCAGTACTTC. Residues: CASSPSSGSLLETQYF.

Comments on this clonotype: This may stem from a read error, because a much larger clone lies one nucleotide away. This chain uses TRBV12-3 or TRBV12-4 with TRBJ1-5, with a tentative D call TRBD1 (5 bases). This CDR3 contains 17 residues. CDR3 residues: CTSSPGGGRHWSQPQHF. Here the CDR3 DNA reads TGTACCAGCAGCCCGGGGGGAGGGCGCCATTGGTCTCAGCCCCAGCATTTT.

V is TRBV29-1 and J is TRBJ1-1, with D maybe TRBD1 (6 bases). The germline gives CDR1 SQVTM, CDR2 ANQGSEA. This CDR3 is built from 14 residues. Between the trimmed V and J ends, which lost 6 bases and 0 bases, there was a span of 14 bases. The CDR3 nucleotides read TGCAGCGTCAAAGGACAGAACATGAACACTGAAGCTTTCTTT. Protein product: CSVKGQNMNTEAFF.

The chain employs TRBV4-3 and TRBJ2-7; 8 bases line up with TRBD2. Germline V CDR1 and CDR2: LGHNA, YSLEER. There are 17 residues in the CDR3. V was pared by 0 bases and J by 0 bases, with 7 bases of the junction left unmatched. The chain's CDR3 is CASSQERLAGLSYEQYF. In DNA, the CDR3 is TGCGCCAGCAGCCAAGAGCGGCTAGCGGGTCTCTCCTACGAGCAGTACTTC.

The gene calls are TRBV29-1 and TRBJ2-7; a possible D gene is TRBD1 (5 bases). This CDR3 has 14 amino acids. Looked up from germline, CDR1 is SQVTM and CDR2 is ANQGSEA. Trimming pared 3 bases from V and 4 bases from J, leaving 16 bases between. The CDR3 protein is CSVEHDRGQYEQYF. The CDR3 DNA follows: TGCAGCGTTGAGCATGATAGGGGCCAATACGAGCAGTACTTC.

This clonotype has more than one count but fewer than ten. The chain joins TRBV6-5 to TRBJ2-2, with 8 bases aligning to TRBD2. The trim removed 8 bases at V and 4 bases at J, leaving 15 bases unmatched. CDR1 and CDR2 (germline): MNHEY, SVGAGI. This CDR3 is 17 amino acids long. The CDR3 DNA reads as TGTGCCAGCTCGACTCCTCCGACTAGCGTGGGCACCGGGGAGCTGTTTTTT. This gives the protein CASSTPPTSVGTGELFF.

The chain has TRBV10-3 and TRBJ2-7; 10 bases are a match to TRBD1. This CDR3 spans 12 amino acids. The V segment lost 10 bases and the J segment 6 bases; nucleotides outside the gene matches: 6. Germline V lookup: CDR1 ENHRY, CDR2 SYGVKD. CDR3 residues: CATGQGVGEQYF. In nucleotides, the CDR3 is TGTGCCACCGGACAGGGGGTCGGCGAGCAGTACTTC.

The chain carries TRBV20-1 and TRBJ2-1; 15 bases match TRBD2. The CDR3 covers 14 residues. Looked up from germline, CDR1 is DFQATT and CDR2 is SNEGSKA (reference sequence). Trimming at V came to 5 bases and at J to 9 bases, leaving 5 bases not matched to a gene. The CDR3 coding sequence is TGCAGTGCTTCCGGGACTAGCGGGAGGCTTGAGCAGTTCTTC. It encodes CSASGTSGRLEQFF.

This clonotype was detected only a few times. This sequence joins TRBV7-3 and TRBJ2-5; the D gene is possibly TRBD2 (6 bases). The V gene's germline CDR1 is SGHTA and CDR2 FQGTGA. The CDR3 sequence is 15 residues long. V was trimmed by 2 bases and J by 4 bases, leaving 14 bases between them. CDR3 nucleotides: TGTGCCAGCAGCTTAGGTGGGGGGACGGGAGAGACCCAGTACTTC. Residues: CASSLGGGTGETQYF.

The chain combines TRBV7-9 with TRBJ2-7; no definite D call. V was pared by 0 bases and J by 5 bases, with 11 bases between. Germline CDR1 is SEHNR and CDR2 is FQNEAQ (reference sequence). The CDR3 has 14 residues. The CDR3 DNA reads TGTGCCAGCAGCTTAGCGTGGAGAGCCGACGAGCAGTACTTC. This translates into CASSLAWRADEQYF.

This clonotype was seen repeatedly, ten times or more. J is TRBJ2-7 and V is TRBV7-9; D gene ambiguous. The germline gives CDR1 SEHNR, CDR2 FQNEAQ (reference sequence). The CDR3 has 15 amino acids. Between the trimmed V and J ends, which lost 2 bases and 3 bases, there was a span of 14 bases. The CDR3 coding sequence is TGTGCCAGCAGCTTATATAATGGGGAAAACTACGAGCAGTACTTC. It encodes CASSLYNGENYEQYF.

This clonotype was picked up a small number of times. The chain joins TRBV20-1 to TRBJ2-3; D might be TRBD2 (6 bases). Germline V lookup: CDR1 DFQATT, CDR2 SNEGSKA (reference sequence). CDR3 length: 16 amino acids. V was shortened by 3 bases and J by 6 bases, with 22 bases between the two germline ends. CDR3 coding DNA: TGCAGTGCTAGGTTGGCCCGGCGGCGGGACCACGATACGCAGTATTTT. Translation gives CSARLARRRDHDTQYF.

This clonotype was picked up a small number of times. The gene calls are TRBV7-9 and TRBJ2-2, with TRBD2 matching over 8 bases. The V gene's germline CDR1 is SEHNR and CDR2 FQNEAQ (reference sequence). J gave up 0 bases and V 6 bases, and 3 bases lay outside the gene matches. CDR3 length: 15 amino acids. As DNA, the CDR3 is TGTGCCAGCAGAAGTAGCGGGACGAACACCGGGGAGCTGTTTTTT. Amino acid sequence: CASRSSGTNTGELFF.

The rearrangement uses TRBV5-1 and TRBJ2-1; 11 nucleotides line up with TRBD2. CDR1 and CDR2 (germline): SGHRS, YFSETQ. The CDR3 consists of 16 residues. V was clipped by 2 bases and J by 5 bases; unmatched bases: 6. CDR3 DNA sequence: TGCGCCAGCAGCTTTCCGGGACTAGCGGCTAACAATGAGCAGTTCTTC. It yields the protein CASSFPGLAANNEQFF.

The chain is built from TRBV27 and TRBJ1-2; maybe TRBD1 (6 bases). This CDR3 contains 16 residues. CDR1 and CDR2 (germline): MNHEY, SMNVEV (reference sequence). V dropped 4 bases and J dropped 2 bases, with 17 bases sitting between them. Here the CDR3 reads CASSSNRDTLNYGYTF. In nucleotides, the CDR3 is TGTGCCAGCAGTTCCAACCGGGACACGTTAAACTATGGCTACACCTTC.

This clonotype showed up many times. The chain employs TRBV6-6 and TRBJ2-7, with 10 bases aligning to TRBD2. V dropped 6 bases and J dropped 0; count of bases not matched to a gene: 5. CDR3 length equals 15 residues. Germline V gene lookup returns CDR1 MNHNY and CDR2 SVGAGI (reference sequence). The CDR3 DNA sequence: TGTGCCAGCAGATCCCCTAGCGGGAGCTCCTACGAGCAGTACTTC. As protein: CASRSPSGSSYEQYF.

This clonotype occurred a few times. The V and J genes are TRBV6-5 and TRBJ1-1; TRBD1 is a possible D gene (5 bases). With 5 bases removed from V and 7 bases from J, the gap between germline ends came to 14 bases. The length of the CDR3 is 13 residues. Looked up from germline, CDR1 is MNHEY and CDR2 is SVGAGI. The CDR3 protein is CASSIGDGDEAFF. The CDR3 DNA sequence: TGTGCCAGCAGTATAGGGGACGGAGATGAAGCTTTCTTT.

This clonotype was counted between two and nine times. The chain has TRBV9 and TRBJ2-1, with D possibly TRBD2 on 6 matching bases. CDR3 size: 15 residues. CDR1 is SGDLS, CDR2 YYNGEE, per germline. Trimming pared 0 bases from V and 10 bases from J, leaving 17 bases between. The CDR3 DNA reads as TGTGCCAGCAGCGTAGCGGGGACTGACAACAGGGAGCAGTTCTTC. It translates to CASSVAGTDNREQFF. Complete variable domain (other parts from reference TRBV9 and TRBJ2-1): DSGVTQTPKHLITATGQRVTLRCSPRSGDLSVYWYQQSLDQGLQFLIQYYNGEERAKGNILERFSAQQFPDLHSELNLSSLELGDSALYFCASSVAGTDNREQFFGPGTRLTVL.

V is TRBV7-7 and J is TRBJ2-7; a possible D gene is TRBD1 (6 bases). V gave up 5 bases and J gave up 3 bases, with 17 bases separating them. CDR1 and CDR2 from the germline V gene are SSHAT and FNYEAQ (reference sequence). The CDR3 is 15 residues long. In nucleotides, the CDR3 is TGTGCCAGCAGCCAGGAAGCAGGGGACCACTACGAGCAGTACTTC. Protein: CASSQEAGDHYEQYF.

The V gene is TRBV5-1, the J gene TRBJ1-2; unclear D gene. The CDR3 runs 13 residues. Per the germline V gene, CDR1 is SGHRS and CDR2 is YFSETQ. Trimming left V 2 bases short and J 6 bases short, with 11 bases between. The CDR3 protein is CASSFGDIHGYTF. The CDR3 DNA sequence: TGCGCCAGCAGCTTTGGGGATATTCATGGCTACACCTTC.

The chain uses TRBV7-2 and TRBJ1-1; tentatively, D is TRBD1 (6 bases). The CDR3 length is 17 residues. V lost 1 base, J lost 2 bases, and 17 bases lay in between. Per the germline V gene, CDR1 is SGHTA and CDR2 is FQGNSA. The CDR3 protein is CASSLVGGPGTNTEAFF. The CDR3 nucleotides are TGTGCCAGCAGCTTAGTAGGTGGGCCAGGGACAAACACTGAAGCTTTCTTT.

The V and J genes are TRBV18 and TRBJ2-7, with D uncertain. The CDR3 runs 12 residues. The V end was cut by 2 bases, the J end by 7 bases, with 9 bases between. Germline V lookup: CDR1 KGHSH, CDR2 LQKENI. CDR3 loop: CASSPRTREQYF. The CDR3 region has the DNA TGTGCCAGCTCACCAAGGACGAGAGAGCAGTACTTC. Variable domain in full (rest from reference TRBV18 and TRBJ2-7): NAGVMQNPRHLVRRRGQEARLRCSPMKGHSHVYWYRQLPEEGLKFMVYLQKENIIDESGMPKERFSAEFPKEGPSILRIQQVVRGDSAAYFCASSPRTREQYFGPGTRLTVT.